The 14 T cell receptor beta chains given below trace back to one sample, sequenced in a study of T cell changes during pregnancy in multiple sclerosis. Measured with immunoSEQ multiplex PCR; TCRdb has only the in-frame clones, and not every one. Altogether approximately 30,000 clones are present, around 90% being singletons, with the ten largest covering roughly 7.4%. The sequencing here drew on CD8+ T cells from peripheral blood mononuclear cells, taken before pregnancy. Every receptor here comes from a female donor with multiple sclerosis, enrolled in a pregnancy study.

V is TRBV27 and J is TRBJ2-7; D not certain. The CDR3 consists of 14 residues. The germline gives CDR1 MNHEY, CDR2 SMNVEV (reference sequence). Trimming stripped 3 bases from V and 2 bases from J, with 11 bases between. The CDR3: CASSLRGVTYEQYF. CDR3 in DNA: TGTGCCAGCAGTTTGCGAGGTGTAACCTACGAGCAGTACTTC.

The chain is built from TRBV27 and TRBJ2-7; TRBD1 aligns across 7 bases. The CDR3 has 16 residues. Germline-derived CDR1 and CDR2 are MNHEY and SMNVEV (reference sequence). Trimming removed 4 bases from V and 3 bases from J; junction bases left unmatched: 12. The CDR3 nucleotides are TGTGCCAGCAGTTCATTCCACGGGACAGCAAGCTACGAGCAGTACTTC. Its translation: CASSSFHGTASYEQYF.

V is TRBV7-2 and J is TRBJ2-1; 7 bases fit TRBD2. Germline CDR1 SGHTA, CDR2 FQGNSA. The CDR3 is 17 amino acids. Unmatched junction bases numbered 15, after V lost 2 bases and J lost 8 bases. This CDR3 reads CASSLPPGGGRGHEQFF. CDR3 sequence (DNA): TGTGCCAGCAGCTTACCCCCTGGCGGGGGACGAGGCCATGAGCAGTTCTTC.

The CDR3 DNA is TGTGCCAGCAGCTTATTGCACAGAAACACTGAAGCTTTCTTT. Protein product: CASSLLHRNTEAFF. This sequence joins TRBV7-3 and TRBJ1-1; D is uncertain. The CDR3 has 14 residues. V was clipped by 2 bases and J by 2 bases, with 9 bases between them. From germline, CDR1 is SGHTA and CDR2 FQGTGA.

In regard to this clone: Compared with germline, one end of the junction differs, possibly owing to a read error. The rearrangement joins TRBV7-7 to TRBJ1-1; 8 bases line up with TRBD1. The CDR3 runs 13 residues. Germline V gene data show CDR1 as SSHAT and CDR2 as FNYEAQ (reference sequence). The DNA for the CDR3 is TGTGCTAGCAGCTTCGGACAGGGAACTGAAGCTTTCTTT. Protein sequence: CASSFGQGTEAFF.

The chain employs TRBV6-4 and TRBJ2-2; unclear D gene. Trimming removed 5 bases at V and 4 bases at J, with 5 bases between. Germline assignment: CDR1 MRHNA and CDR2 SNTAGT. The CDR3 extends over 12 amino acids. For the CDR3, the DNA is TGTGCCAGCAGTAACAGCACCGGGGAGCTGTTTTTT. Its protein product is CASSNSTGELFF.

V is TRBV7-9 and J is TRBJ2-1, with 15 bases aligning to TRBD2. Germline loops: CDR1 SEHNR, CDR2 FQNEAQ (reference sequence). J was trimmed by 4 bases and V by 1 base; bases with no gene match: 2. The CDR3 length is 17 residues. CDR3 in amino acids: CASSLGTSGGAYNEQFF. Written as DNA, the CDR3 is TGTGCCAGCAGCTTAGGGACTAGCGGGGGGGCTTACAATGAGCAGTTCTTC.

The genes are TRBV29-1 and TRBJ2-7; tentatively, D is TRBD1 (7 bases). The CDR3 runs to 15 residues. Germline assignment: CDR1 SQVTM and CDR2 ANQGSEA. The germline V and J ends were trimmed by 0 bases and 3 bases, with 15 bases remaining between them. CDR3 DNA: TGCAGCGTTGAAGATCTCGGGGGACAGATCTACGAGCAGTACTTC. Its protein is CSVEDLGGQIYEQYF.

This chain links TRBV27 with TRBJ2-5; a possible D gene is TRBD1 (6 bases). Germline lookup yields CDR1 MNHEY and CDR2 SMNVEV (reference sequence). Deletions cut 3 bases from V and 3 bases from J, with 8 bases between. The CDR3 consists of 13 residues. In DNA form, the CDR3 reads TGTGCCAGCAGTTTGGACAGCGAAGAGACCCAGTACTTC. This sequence encodes CASSLDSEETQYF.

This clone was seen once. The gene calls are TRBV9 and TRBJ1-2, with D perhaps matching TRBD1 (5 bases). The CDR3 sequence is 14 residues long. V gave up 0 bases and J gave up 0 bases, with 6 bases separating them. CDR1 and CDR2 (germline): SGDLS, YYNGEE. DNA of the CDR3: TGTGCCAGCAGCGTAGAGGGGTCTAACTATGGCTACACCTTC. It encodes CASSVEGSNYGYTF.

This CDR3 is CASSMTGVQETQYF. CDR3 DNA sequence: TGTGCCAGCAGCATGACAGGGGTCCAAGAGACCCAGTACTTC. The chain combines TRBV11-1 with TRBJ2-5, with 8 nucleotides matching TRBD1. The V gene's germline CDR1 is SGHAT and CDR2 FQDESV (reference sequence). This CDR3 comprises 14 residues. With 5 bases clipped from V and 1 base from J, the junction kept 3 bases outside the gene matches.

The V and J genes are TRBV9 and TRBJ1-2; TRBD1 matches 7 bases. There are 14 residues in the CDR3. Germline V gene lookup returns CDR1 SGDLS and CDR2 YYNGEE. After removal of 4 bases from V and 4 bases from J, the junction contained 7 bases not matched to a gene. In DNA form, the CDR3 reads TGTGCCAGCAGCTCGCAGGGGGGAATCTATGGCTACACCTTC. Translation: CASSSQGGIYGYTF.

The chain links TRBV30 to TRBJ1-6; TRBD1 is a possible D gene (5 bases). V dropped 4 bases and J dropped 7 bases, with 20 bases sitting between them. The CDR3 has 16 residues. Germline V lookup: CDR1 GTSNPN, CDR2 SVGIG (reference sequence). The DNA for the CDR3 is TGTGCCTGGAACGATCGATTTAGGGGAGGCAATTCACCCCTCCACTTT. This encodes CAWNDRFRGGNSPLHF. Using reference TRBV30 and TRBJ1-6 for the parts outside the CDR3, the full variable domain is SQTIHQWPATLVQPVGSPLSLECTVEGTSNPNLYWYRQAAGRGLQLLFYSVGIGQISSEVPQNLSASRPQDRQFILSSKKLLLSDSGFYLCAWNDRFRGGNSPLHFGNGTRLTVT.

This CDR3 is CASSFGLGRASNQPQHF. For the CDR3, the DNA is TGTGCCAGCAGTTTCGGCCTAGGCAGGGCGAGCAATCAGCCCCAGCATTTT. The gene calls are TRBV28 and TRBJ1-5; D may be TRBD1 (5 bases). Trimming removed 3 bases at V and 1 base at J, with 16 bases between. There are 17 residues in the CDR3. Per the germline V gene, CDR1 is MDHEN and CDR2 is SYDVKM.